The clone carrying this TCR beta chain was counted a few times. The antigen remains unidentified. Primers included in the PCR were 60 Vbeta and 13 Jbeta primers. The method was immunoSEQ multiplex PCR; TCRdb's version includes in-frame clones alone and lacks a portion of them. This table holds roughly 160,000 clones, approximately 80% found once. The data were taken from a study of cytomegalovirus exposure and HLA in healthy donors. Study background: Among the roughly 370 genotyped donors, just over 80% were placed in the Caucasian-associated ancestry cluster. Notes on the study in general: With high specificity and sensitivity, the classifier reportedly diagnosed cytomegalovirus status. A few CMV-associated chains were confirmed in vitro to be specific for CMV antigens.

This TCR was recovered from a woman in her twenties or thirties in good health and CMV-seronegative. Sequences were obtained from PBMCs.

CDR3 nucleotide sequence: TGTGCCAGCAGTTTACGTATCCGGACTGCTCAGTTCTTC. It specifies CASSLRIRTAQFF. V and J are TRBV28 and TRBJ2-1, with TRBD2 as a possible D gene (5 bases). The CDR3 totals 13 residues. The V and J ends lost 2 bases and 13 bases respectively, with 15 bases between them. Germline V gives CDR1 MDHEN, CDR2 SYDVKM.